This T cell receptor (beta chain) was captured in a study of blood T cell repertoires in COVID-19. Study in general: Collection of acute and convalescent COVID-19 samples took place in the United States, Italy and Spain. PBMCs, B-cell-depleted T cells, or T cells were the source of the cDNA or gDNA that made up the material.

J lost 0 bases, V lost 5 bases, and 6 bases had no gene match. This CDR3 is built from 14 residues. The germline gives CDR1 SQVTM, CDR2 ANQGSEA. Method: immunoSEQ multiplex PCR; TCRdb's copy keeps in-frame clones and lacks some. Among approximately 200,000 clones listed, 80% to 90% were seen once. Cohort 3 recovered donors had two negative PCRs, clearance, or symptom resolution. The sequenced sample consisted of PBMCs or T cells enriched from blood (not recorded which). The chain combines TRBV29-1 with TRBJ1-1, with TRBD1 matching over 7 bases. This sequence originates from a middle-aged man who had recovered from COVID-19. For the CDR3, the DNA is TGCAGCGTTTTAGGGGGCTCCATGAACACTGAAGCTTTCTTT. Amino acid sequence: CSVLGGSMNTEAFF. The entire variable domain, with the rest obtained from reference TRBV29-1 and TRBJ1-1, is as follows: SAVISQKPSRDICQRGTSLTIQCQVDSQVTMMFWYRQQPGQSLTLIATANQGSEATYESGFVIDKFPISRPNLTFSTLTVSNMSPEDSSIYLCSVLGGSMNTEAFFGQGTRLTVV.